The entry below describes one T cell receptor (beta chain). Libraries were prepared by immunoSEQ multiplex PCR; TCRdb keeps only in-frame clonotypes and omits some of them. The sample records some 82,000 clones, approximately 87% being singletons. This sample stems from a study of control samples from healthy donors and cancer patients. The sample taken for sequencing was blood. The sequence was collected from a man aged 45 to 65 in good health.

In DNA form, the CDR3 reads TGTGCCAGTAGTAGAGTAGCAACTAATGAAAAACTGTTTTTT. The encoded protein is CASSRVATNEKLFF. The genes are TRBV19 and TRBJ1-4; D gene uncertain. The CDR3 is made up of 14 amino acids. The germline V gene has CDR1 LNHDA and CDR2 SQIVND (reference sequence). V gave up 4 bases and J gave up 0 bases, with 6 bases separating them.